Below, 16 T cell receptor beta chains from the same sample are listed, as sequenced in a study of T cell responses to AZD1222 COVID-19 vaccine. Generated by immunoSEQ multiplex PCR, the TCRdb table keeps only in-frame clones and is missing some. The sample holds around 100,000 clones, roughly 85% seen once. This material consisted of peripheral blood, taken 28 days after the second AZD1222 dose. These receptors came from an adult who received the AZD1222 COVID-19 vaccine.

This clone appeared once. The rearrangement joins TRBV7-9 to TRBJ2-7; maybe TRBD1 (5 bases). V gave up 4 bases and J gave up 3 bases, with 10 bases separating them. CDR1 and CDR2 from the germline V gene are SEHNR and FQNEAQ (reference sequence). This CDR3 has 13 residues. The CDR3 reads CASSSGNFYEQYF. CDR3 DNA: TGTGCCAGCAGCTCAGGGAACTTCTACGAGCAGTACTTC.

This clone was seen more than once but under ten times. The V gene is TRBV11-2, the J gene TRBJ2-3, with D perhaps TRBD2 (5 bases). Germline loops: CDR1 SGHAT, CDR2 FQNNGV. The CDR3 runs to 14 residues. V shed 5 bases and J shed 7 bases, with 16 bases lying between them. As DNA, the CDR3 is TGTGCCAGCAGCCCAGTGGACTCATTTCATACGCAGTATTTT. Its translation: CASSPVDSFHTQYF.

This clone was seen a handful of times. J is TRBJ1-1 and V is TRBV29-1; 8 bases are a match to TRBD1. Germline loops: CDR1 SQVTM, CDR2 ANQGSEA. V trimming: 1 base; J trimming: 4 bases; junction bases outside the gene matches: 5. CDR3 length: 14 residues. CDR3 sequence reads: CSVEGATGGTEAFF. The CDR3 DNA is TGCAGCGTTGAAGGTGCCACAGGGGGCACTGAAGCTTTCTTT.

This clone was counted once. The chain joins TRBV15 to TRBJ2-2; D is perhaps TRBD2 (6 bases). Germline assignment: CDR1 LNHNV and CDR2 YYDKDF (reference sequence). CDR3 length: 12 amino acids. V dropped 3 bases and J dropped 17 bases, with 16 bases sitting between them. As DNA, the CDR3 is TGTGCCACCAGCAGGGGGAGGCAAGCCCTCTTTTTT. Translated, it gives CATSRGRQALFF.

This clone was found a few times. This chain's CDR3 is CASSPRGLAGDNEQFF. CDR3 nucleotide sequence: TGTGCCAGCAGCCCTAGGGGACTAGCGGGAGACAATGAGCAGTTCTTC. This chain joins TRBV11-2 and TRBJ2-1; 14 positions agree with TRBD2. The length of the CDR3 is 16 residues. CDR1 is SGHAT, CDR2 FQNNGV, per germline. Trimming removed 5 bases from V and 5 bases from J; junction bases left unmatched: 5.

This clone was observed a single time. The rearrangement links TRBV7-3 to TRBJ2-1, with D possibly TRBD2 on 5 matching bases. CDR1 and CDR2 from the germline V gene are SGHTA and FQGTGA. The CDR3 extends over 18 amino acids. V was clipped by 4 bases and J by 0 bases, with 19 bases between them. CDR3 protein: CASSSPPGLVSSYNEQFF. As DNA, the CDR3 is TGTGCCAGCAGCTCACCTCCCGGACTCGTCAGCTCCTACAATGAGCAGTTCTTC.

The gene calls are TRBV6-5 and TRBJ1-1; 10 bases are shared with TRBD1. V shed 6 bases and J 1 base; nucleotides not matched to a gene: 5. Germline V gene data show CDR1 as MNHEY and CDR2 as SVGAGI. The CDR3 has 15 residues. CDR3 sequence (DNA): TGTGCCAGCAGGGACAGGGGGACAGGGAACACTGAAGCTTTCTTT. This codes for CASRDRGTGNTEAFF.

This rearrangement joins TRBV23-1 to TRBJ1-5; D not certain. TRBV23-1 falls under the ORF class, with uncertain function. This CDR3 comprises 13 residues. V was pared by 6 bases and J by 4 bases, with 10 bases between. CDR3 loop: CASSPRGNQPQHF. In nucleotides, the CDR3 is TGCGCCAGCAGCCCGCGAGGGAATCAGCCCCAGCATTTT.

The chain carries TRBV6-4 and TRBJ1-2; D is perhaps TRBD1 (5 bases). Trimming shortened V by 0 bases and J by 7 bases, and 15 bases separated the two germline ends. CDR3 size: 15 residues. Germline V gene lookup returns CDR1 MRHNA and CDR2 SNTAGT. For the CDR3, the DNA is TGTGCCAGCAGTGACTCGAAGGTTGGGGCCGGTGGCTACACCTTC. It codes for CASSDSKVGAGGYTF.

V usage is TRBV29-1 and J usage is TRBJ2-5; D not certain. The germline V and J ends were trimmed by 7 bases and 1 base, with 10 bases remaining between them. Germline values: CDR1 SQVTM, CDR2 ANQGSEA. This CDR3 contains 12 residues. This CDR3 is CSAPGPQETQYF. The CDR3 nucleotides read TGCAGCGCCCCGGGCCCCCAAGAGACCCAGTACTTC.

The CDR3 reads CSAIVVDGYTF. DNA for the CDR3: TGCAGTGCTATCGTGGTGGATGGCTACACCTTC. The chain joins TRBV20-1 to TRBJ1-2; D not certain. CDR3 size: 11 residues. The germline gives CDR1 DFQATT, CDR2 SNEGSKA (reference sequence). V shed 4 bases and J shed 6 bases, with 9 bases lying between them.

The chain has TRBV15 and TRBJ1-2; tentative D call: TRBD1 (6 bases). The V end lost 0 bases, the J end lost 5 bases, and 10 bases lay between the germline ends. Germline assignment: CDR1 LNHNV and CDR2 YYDKDF (reference sequence). The CDR3 length is 14 residues. In nucleotides, the CDR3 is TGTGCCACCAGCAGAGAGGGGGCGGGATATGGCTACACCTTC. This gives the protein CATSREGAGYGYTF.

The chain links TRBV28 to TRBJ1-1; D gene unclear. CDR1 MDHEN and CDR2 SYDVKM come from the germline V gene. The CDR3 contains 12 residues. Trimming pared 4 bases from V and 3 bases from J, leaving 6 bases between. CDR3 sequence reads: CASSYGYTEAFF. CDR3 in DNA: TGTGCCAGCAGTTATGGCTACACTGAAGCTTTCTTT.

The V call is TRBV27, the J call TRBJ2-1; D is ambiguous. The V gene lost 6 bases and the J gene lost 10 bases, with 10 bases spanning the gap. This CDR3 comprises 11 residues. Germline-derived CDR1 and CDR2 are MNHEY and SMNVEV (reference sequence). CDR3 region: CASRTSSEQFF. The CDR3 region has the DNA TGTGCCAGCAGAACCTCATCGGAGCAGTTCTTC.

This rearrangement joins TRBV30 to TRBJ1-6; possible D gene TRBD1, 5 bases. V was shortened by 0 bases and J by 9 bases, with 12 bases between the two germline ends. The CDR3 has 14 amino acids. Germline CDR1 GTSNPN, CDR2 SVGIG (reference sequence). CDR3 sequence: CAWSVGAGSSPLHF. The CDR3, as DNA: TGTGCCTGGAGTGTAGGGGCGGGCAGTTCACCCCTCCACTTT.

The chain couples TRBV7-2 to TRBJ2-7; no reliable D call. The CDR3 loop spans 13 amino acids. V was pared by 2 bases and J by 7 bases, with 12 bases between. Germline V CDR1 and CDR2: SGHTA, FQGNSA. In nucleotides, the CDR3 is TGTGCCAGCAGCTTAAGTCGAGCGAGGGAGCAGTACTTC. Its translation: CASSLSRAREQYF.